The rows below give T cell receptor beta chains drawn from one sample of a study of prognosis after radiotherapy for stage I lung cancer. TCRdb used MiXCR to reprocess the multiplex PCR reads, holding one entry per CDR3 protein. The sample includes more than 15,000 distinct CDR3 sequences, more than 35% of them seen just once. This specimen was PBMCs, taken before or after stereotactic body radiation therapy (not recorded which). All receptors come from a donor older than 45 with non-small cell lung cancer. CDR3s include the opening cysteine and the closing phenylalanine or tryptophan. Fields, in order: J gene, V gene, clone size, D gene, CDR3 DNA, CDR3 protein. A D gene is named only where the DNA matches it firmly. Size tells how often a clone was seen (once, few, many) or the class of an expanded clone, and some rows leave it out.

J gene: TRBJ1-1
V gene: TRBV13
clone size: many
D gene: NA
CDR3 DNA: TGTGCCAGCAGCCGGAATTCTGGCACTGAAGCTTTCTTT
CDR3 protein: CASSRNSGTEAFF

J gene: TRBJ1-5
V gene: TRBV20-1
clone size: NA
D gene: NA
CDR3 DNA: TGCAGTGCTAGTGGGGATCCATATCAGCCCCAGCATTTT
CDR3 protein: CSASGDPYQPQHF

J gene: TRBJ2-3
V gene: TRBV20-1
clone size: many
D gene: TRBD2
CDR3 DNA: TGCAGTGCTAGTGGGACTAGCGGGGGGGCAATAGATACGCAGTATTTT
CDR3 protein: CSASGTSGGAIDTQYF

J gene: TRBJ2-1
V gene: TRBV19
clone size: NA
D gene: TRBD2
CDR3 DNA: TGTGCCATTAGTATATCTAGCGGGAACTCCTACAATGAGCAGTTCTTC
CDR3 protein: CAISISSGNSYNEQFF

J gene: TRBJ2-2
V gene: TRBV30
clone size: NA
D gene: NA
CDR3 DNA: TGTGCCTGGAGTGTCCCAAGGTCGATGTCCGGGGAGCTGTTTTTT
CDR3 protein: CAWSVPRSMSGELFF

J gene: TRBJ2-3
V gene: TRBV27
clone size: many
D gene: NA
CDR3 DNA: TGTGCCAGCAGTTTATATTCTAGCGTACACAGAGATACGCAGTATTTT
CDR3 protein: CASSLYSSVHRDTQYF

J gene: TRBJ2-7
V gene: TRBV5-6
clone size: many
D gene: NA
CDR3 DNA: TGTGCCAGCAGCTTTTGGCTAGCGATTGGGGAGCAGTACTTC
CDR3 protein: CASSFWLAIGEQYF

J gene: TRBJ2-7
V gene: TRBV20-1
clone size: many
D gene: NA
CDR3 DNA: TGCAGTGCCGCGGGACGGACCACAGGCGAGCAGTACTTC
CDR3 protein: CSAAGRTTGEQYF

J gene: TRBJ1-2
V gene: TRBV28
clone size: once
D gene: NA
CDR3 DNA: TGTGCCAGCAGTGACGGGTCTAACTATGGCTACACCTTC
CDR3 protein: CASSDGSNYGYTF

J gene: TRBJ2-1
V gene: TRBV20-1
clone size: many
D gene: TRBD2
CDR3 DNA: TGCAGTGCTATTAGCGGGAGTAGGGTTGAGCAGTTCTTC
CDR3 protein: CSAISGSRVEQFF

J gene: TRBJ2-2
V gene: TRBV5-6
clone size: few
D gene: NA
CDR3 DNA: TGTGCCAGCAGCTTTGCCGGGGAGCTGTTTTTT
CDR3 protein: CASSFAGELFF

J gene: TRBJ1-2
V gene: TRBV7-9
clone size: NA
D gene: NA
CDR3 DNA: TGTGCCAGCAGATCAGGACCTAACTATGGCTACACCTTC
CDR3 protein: CASRSGPNYGYTF

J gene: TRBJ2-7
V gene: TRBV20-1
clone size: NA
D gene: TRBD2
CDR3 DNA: TGCAGTGCTAGAAAGCGGGAGAAAGCCTACGAGCAGTACTTC
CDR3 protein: CSARKREKAYEQYF

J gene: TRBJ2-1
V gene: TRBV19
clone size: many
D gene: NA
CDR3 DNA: TGTGCCAGTAGTATAGGTAGAAGGGATGAGCAGTTCTTC
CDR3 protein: CASSIGRRDEQFF

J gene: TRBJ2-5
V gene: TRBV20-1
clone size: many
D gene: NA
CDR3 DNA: TGCAGTGCCGCAGAGGGCCAGGCCCTCGGGACCCAGTACTTC
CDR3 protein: CSAAEGQALGTQYF

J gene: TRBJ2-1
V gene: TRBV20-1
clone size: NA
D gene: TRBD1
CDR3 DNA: TGCAGTGCTCTTCTACAGGGGCGCAATGAGCAGTTCTTC
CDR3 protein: CSALLQGRNEQFF

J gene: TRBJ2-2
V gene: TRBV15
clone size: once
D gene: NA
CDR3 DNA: TGTGCCACCAGCAGAGATCTCAGCCCAAACACCGGGGAGCTGTTTTTT
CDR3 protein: CATSRDLSPNTGELFF

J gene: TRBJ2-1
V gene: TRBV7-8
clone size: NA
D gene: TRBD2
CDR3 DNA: TGTGCCAGCCGGGTACTAGCGGGAACCTACAATGAGCAGTTCTTC
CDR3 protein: CASRVLAGTYNEQFF

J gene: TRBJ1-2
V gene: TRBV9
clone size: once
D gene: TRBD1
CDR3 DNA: TGTGCCAGCAGATACCGGCTAAGGGAACAGGGGGAAGGCTACACCTTC
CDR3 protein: CASRYRLREQGEGYTF

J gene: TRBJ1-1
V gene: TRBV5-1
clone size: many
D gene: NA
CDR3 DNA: TGCGCCAGCAAAGTTGGAGGGGCCGACACTGAAGCTTTCTTT
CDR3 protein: CASKVGGADTEAFF

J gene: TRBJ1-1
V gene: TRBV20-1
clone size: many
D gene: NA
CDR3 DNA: TGCAGTGCTTTTAGCGGGAAGGGGAGTAGGACTGAAGCTTTCTTT
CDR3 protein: CSAFSGKGSRTEAFF

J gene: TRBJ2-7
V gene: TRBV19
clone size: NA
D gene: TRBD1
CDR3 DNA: TGTGCCAGTAGTAAGGGGGCTCAGACGAAACACGAGCAGTACTTC
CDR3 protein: CASSKGAQTKHEQYF

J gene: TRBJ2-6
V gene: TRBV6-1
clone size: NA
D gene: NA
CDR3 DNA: TGTGCCAGCAGTCAGCGGGCTGGGGCCAACGTCCTTACTTTC
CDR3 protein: CASSQRAGANVLTF

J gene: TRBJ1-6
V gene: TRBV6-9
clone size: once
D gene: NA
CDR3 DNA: TGTGCCAGCAGTTGGACGGGCGCCGGCAATTCACCCCTCCACTTT
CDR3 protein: CASSWTGAGNSPLHF

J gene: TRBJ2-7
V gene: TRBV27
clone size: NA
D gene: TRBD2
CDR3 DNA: TGTGCCAGCAGTTTATCTACTAGCGGGAGCTCCTACGAGCAGTACTTC
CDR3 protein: CASSLSTSGSSYEQYF

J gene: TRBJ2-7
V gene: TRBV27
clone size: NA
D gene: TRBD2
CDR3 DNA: TGTGCCAGCAGTTCAGGGTATAGCGGGAAACGCGGGCAGTACTTC
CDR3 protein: CASSSGYSGKRGQYF

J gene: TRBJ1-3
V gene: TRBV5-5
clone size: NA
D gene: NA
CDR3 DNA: TGTGCCAGCAGGATCGCCGGACAGTTGGGAAACACCATATATTTT
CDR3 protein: CASRIAGQLGNTIYF

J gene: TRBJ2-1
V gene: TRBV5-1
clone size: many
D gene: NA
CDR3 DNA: TGCGCCAGCAGCTTAGCTATGGGACAACACAATGAGCAGTTCTTC
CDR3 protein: CASSLAMGQHNEQFF

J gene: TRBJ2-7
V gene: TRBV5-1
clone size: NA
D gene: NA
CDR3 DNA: TGCGCCAGCAGCTTGGGTGCCCGGGGTTCAGGCTCCTACGAGCAGTACTTC
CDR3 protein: CASSLGARGSGSYEQYF

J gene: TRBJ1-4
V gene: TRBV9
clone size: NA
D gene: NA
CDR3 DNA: TGTGCCAGCAGCATGGACGGTACTGATGAAAAACTGTTTTTT
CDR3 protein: CASSMDGTDEKLFF

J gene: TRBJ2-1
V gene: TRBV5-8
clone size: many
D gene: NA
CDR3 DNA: TGTGCCAGCAGCTCACGAGGGGGAGCGGGAAGAGAGCAGTTCTTC
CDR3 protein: CASSSRGGAGREQFF

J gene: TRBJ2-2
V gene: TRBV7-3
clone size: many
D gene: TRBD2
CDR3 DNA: TGTGCCAGCAGCCCGCGACTAGCGGGAGGGCCCGGGGAGCTGTTTTTT
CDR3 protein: CASSPRLAGGPGELFF

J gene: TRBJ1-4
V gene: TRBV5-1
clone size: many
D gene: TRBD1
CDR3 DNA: TGCGCCAGCAGCTTGGGGGGGACAGGGGTCCATGAAAAACTGTTTTTT
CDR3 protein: CASSLGGTGVHEKLFF

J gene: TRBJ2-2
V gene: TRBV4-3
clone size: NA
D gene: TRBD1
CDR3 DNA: TGCGCCAGCAGCCACTCAGGGGGTGTCGCCGGGGAGCTGTTTTTT
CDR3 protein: CASSHSGGVAGELFF

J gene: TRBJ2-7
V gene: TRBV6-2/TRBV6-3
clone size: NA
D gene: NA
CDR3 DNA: TGTGCTAGCAGTCCCCGGGACTCAGCTCGTGAGCAGTACTTC
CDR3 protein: CASSPRDSAREQYF

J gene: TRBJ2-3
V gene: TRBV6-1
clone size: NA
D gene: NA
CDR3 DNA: TGTGCCAGCAGGACAGGTACGTATATGAAGTATTTT
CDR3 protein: CASRTGTYMKYF

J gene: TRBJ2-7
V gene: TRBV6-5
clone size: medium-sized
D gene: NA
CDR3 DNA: TGTGCCAGCAGTTATGGCGGTGCCGCCGACGAGCAGTACTTC
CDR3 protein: CASSYGGAADEQYF

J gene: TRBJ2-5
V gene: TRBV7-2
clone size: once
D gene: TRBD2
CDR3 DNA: TGTGCCAGCAGCCAAGGGAGGGTGGGGGAGACCCAGTACTTC
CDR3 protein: CASSQGRVGETQYF

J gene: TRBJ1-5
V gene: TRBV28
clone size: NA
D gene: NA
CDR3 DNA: TGTGCCAGCATCCCCACTTTTGTCGAGAATCAGCCCCAGCATTTT
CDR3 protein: CASIPTFVENQPQHF

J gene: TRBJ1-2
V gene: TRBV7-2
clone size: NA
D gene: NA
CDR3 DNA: TGTGCCAGCAGCTTGGAAGGCATAGGTTATGGCTACACCTTC
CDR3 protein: CASSLEGIGYGYTF

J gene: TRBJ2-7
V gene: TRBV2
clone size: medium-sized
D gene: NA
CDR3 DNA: TGTGCCAGCAGGGGGACGGGTGCCTACGAGCAGTACTTC
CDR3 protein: CASRGTGAYEQYF

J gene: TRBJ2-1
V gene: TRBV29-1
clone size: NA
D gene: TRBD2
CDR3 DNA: TGCAGCGTTTTGGGGGGGGGAATGGGCTACAATGAGCAGTTCTTC
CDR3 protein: CSVLGGGMGYNEQFF

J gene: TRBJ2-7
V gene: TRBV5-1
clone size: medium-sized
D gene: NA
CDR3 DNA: TGCGCCAGCAGCTTGGCGGCAGAATCCTACGAGCAGTACTTC
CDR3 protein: CASSLAAESYEQYF

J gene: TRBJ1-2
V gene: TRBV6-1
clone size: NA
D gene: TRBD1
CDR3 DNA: TGTGCCAGCAGCACTACAGGGGGGTGCTACACCTTC
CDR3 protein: CASSTTGGCYTF

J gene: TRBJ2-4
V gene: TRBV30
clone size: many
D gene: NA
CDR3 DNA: TGTGCCTGGAGACCAGGGGAGGGTGGCAAAAACATTCAGTACTTC
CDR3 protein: CAWRPGEGGKNIQYF

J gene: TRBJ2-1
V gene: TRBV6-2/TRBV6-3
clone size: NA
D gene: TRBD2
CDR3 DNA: TGTGCCAGCCAGCCTAGCGGGACCATCTACAATGAGCAGTTCTTC
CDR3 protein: CASQPSGTIYNEQFF

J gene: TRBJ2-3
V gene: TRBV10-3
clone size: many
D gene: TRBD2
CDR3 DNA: TGTGCCATCAGTGACCCAAGGCGGGGGGTTCTAGATACGCAGTATTTT
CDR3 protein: CAISDPRRGVLDTQYF

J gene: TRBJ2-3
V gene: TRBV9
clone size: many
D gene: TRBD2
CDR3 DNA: TGTGCCAGCAGCCCCGGGACTAGCGATGGCACAGATACGCAGTATTTT
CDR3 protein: CASSPGTSDGTDTQYF

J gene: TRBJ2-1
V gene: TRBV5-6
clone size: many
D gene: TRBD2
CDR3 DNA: TGTGCCAGCGCGAAGCGGGAGCGGTATGAGCAGTTCTTC
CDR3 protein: CASAKRERYEQFF

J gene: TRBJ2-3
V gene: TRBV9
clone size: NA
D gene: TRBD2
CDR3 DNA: TGTGCCAGCAGCCTACTAGCGTTTGGAACAGATACGCAGTATTTT
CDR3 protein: CASSLLAFGTDTQYF

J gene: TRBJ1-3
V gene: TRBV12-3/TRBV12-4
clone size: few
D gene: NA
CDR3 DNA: TGTGCCAGCAGTTTTGCGGACAGTGGCTCTGGAAACACCATATATTTT
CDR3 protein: CASSFADSGSGNTIYF

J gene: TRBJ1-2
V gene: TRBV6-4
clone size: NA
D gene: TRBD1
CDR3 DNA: TGTGCCAGCAGAGCCTCAGACAGGGTCGGTGGCTACACCTTC
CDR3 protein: CASRASDRVGGYTF

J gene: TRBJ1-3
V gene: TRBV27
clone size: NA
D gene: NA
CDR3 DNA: TGTGCCAGCAGTTACGGAAACACCATATATTTT
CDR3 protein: CASSYGNTIYF

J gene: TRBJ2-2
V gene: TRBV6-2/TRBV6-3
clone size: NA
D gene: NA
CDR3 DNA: TGTGCCGGCAAAATGGGGGCACTATCGGGGGATCGCGCGAACACCGGGGAGCTGTTTTTT
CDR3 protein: CAGKMGALSGDRANTGELFF

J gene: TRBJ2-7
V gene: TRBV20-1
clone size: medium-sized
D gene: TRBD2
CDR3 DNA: TGCAGTGCTACCGGGACTAGCGGGGCGGAGCAGTACTTC
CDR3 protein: CSATGTSGAEQYF

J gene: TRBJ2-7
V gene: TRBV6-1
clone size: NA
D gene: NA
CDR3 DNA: TGTGCCAGCAGTGTCCGGGGTACCAGCCGGTGGTACGAGCAGTACTTC
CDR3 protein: CASSVRGTSRWYEQYF

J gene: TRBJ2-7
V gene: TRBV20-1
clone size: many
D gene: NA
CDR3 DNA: TGCAGTGCTTTGGTGGCGGGCGAGCAGTACTTC
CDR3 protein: CSALVAGEQYF

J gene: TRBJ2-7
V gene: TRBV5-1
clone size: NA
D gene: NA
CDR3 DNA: TGCACCAGCAGCTTGTCGTGGGTAGGGGAGCAGTACTTC
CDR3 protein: CTSSLSWVGEQYF

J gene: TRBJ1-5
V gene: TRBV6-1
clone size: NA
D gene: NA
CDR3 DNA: TGTGCCAGCAGTGACTGGGGCGGGGGAAGAAATCAGCCCCAGCATTTT
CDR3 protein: CASSDWGGGRNQPQHF

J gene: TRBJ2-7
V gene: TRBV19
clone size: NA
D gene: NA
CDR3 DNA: TGTGCCAGTAGCCTATCCGTATCCGTCCACGAGCAGTACTTC
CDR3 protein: CASSLSVSVHEQYF